This entry describes one T cell receptor (beta chain). Treatment denoted: preoperative locoregional IRX-2 cytokine immunotherapy. This phase Ib study tested locoregional IRX-2 cytokine immunotherapy given before surgery. The data belong to a study of preoperative IRX-2 immunotherapy in early breast cancer. Here immunoSEQ multiplex PCR was the method, and the copy in TCRdb shows in-frame clones only, minus some. The top ten clones hold 3.2% of a sample with 25,000 to 30,000 clones, under 90% of them seen once. The germline V gene encodes CDR1 SGHNT and CDR2 YENEEA. Losses at the gene ends were 4 bases for V and 10 bases for J; bases not matched to a gene: 11. The CDR3 covers 14 residues.

This clonotype was obtained from a human donor with breast cancer. Sampling was conducted from a patient treated with IRX-2 immunotherapy. V and J are TRBV11-3 and TRBJ1-1; TRBD1 aligns across 8 bases. CDR3 in DNA: TGTGCCAGCAGCTATCGAGGACAGGGCTCCAGAGCTTTCTTT. Translation gives CASSYRGQGSRAFF.